These 2 T cell receptor beta chains came from one sample sequenced in a study of blood T cells in healthy people across ages. It was with a sample-barcoded 5' primer and a J-beta primer mix that a second PCR of about 7 to 12 cycles was run. MiXCR, applied by TCRdb to the 5' RACE reads, yields one record per CDR3 protein. The sample includes around 900,000 distinct CDR3 sequences, under 35% seen only once; the top ten take roughly a sixth. The sample comprised blood. The receptors originated from a woman at least 80 years old in good health.

This clonotype was seen ten or more times. The V gene is TRBV12-3 or TRBV12-4, the J gene TRBJ2-7; 8 bases are a match to TRBD2. The CDR3 has 16 residues. After removal of 4 bases from V and 1 base from J, the junction contained 9 bases not matched to a gene. In DNA form, the CDR3 reads TGTGCCAGCAGTTCCCGCGGAGCGGGGGCGTCCTACGAGCAGTACTTC. The encoded protein is CASSSRGAGASYEQYF.

V gene TRBV7-3 combines with J gene TRBJ2-3; 8 nucleotides line up with TRBD2. V shed 5 bases and J 4 bases; nucleotides not matched to a gene: 8. The CDR3 length is 15 residues. The germline CDR1 and CDR2 sequences are SGHTA and FQGTGA. CDR3 region: CASSPQGSGADTQYF. CDR3 bases: TGTGCCAGCAGCCCGCAGGGTAGCGGGGCAGATACGCAGTATTTT.